The 27 T cell receptor beta chains presented below share a single source sample, sequenced in a study of siplizumab effects on memory and regulatory T cells. Sequencing was performed with immunoSEQ multiplex PCR; in TCRdb, only in-frame clones are kept and a portion is missing. The table lists about 40,000 clones, more than 80% of them singletons, with about 0.25% in the top ten. The sample taken for sequencing was naive CD4+ T cells sorted from blood. Receptors were obtained from a human donor in good health.

The rearrangement links TRBV5-4 to TRBJ2-3; 7 bases are a match to TRBD1. This CDR3 has 14 amino acids. With V trimmed by 4 bases and J by 4 bases, 6 bases remained unmatched. The germline V gene encodes CDR1 SGHNT and CDR2 YYREEE (reference sequence). In nucleotides, the CDR3 is TGTGCCAGCAGCCAGGACAGGCTCGCAGATACGCAGTATTTT. Translated, it gives CASSQDRLADTQYF.

This chain connects TRBV18 to TRBJ1-3, with D unclear. V was shortened by 3 bases and J by 0 bases, with 15 bases between the two germline ends. Germline V gives CDR1 KGHSH, CDR2 LQKENI. This CDR3 spans 17 amino acids. CDR3 sequence: CASSPVGRYNSGNTIYF. The CDR3 DNA follows: TGTGCCAGCTCACCTGTTGGCAGATATAACTCTGGAAACACCATATATTTT.

The chain links TRBV5-1 to TRBJ1-2; D is ambiguous. Per germline, CDR1 SGHRS and CDR2 YFSETQ. Trimming stripped 0 bases from V and 4 bases from J, with 10 bases between. This CDR3 has 14 amino acids. This CDR3 is CASSLEGRGYGYTF. The CDR3 nucleotides are TGCGCCAGCAGCTTGGAAGGACGCGGCTATGGCTACACCTTC.

This rearrangement joins TRBV2 to TRBJ1-2; D is possibly TRBD1 (5 bases). V lost 6 bases and J lost 3, with 11 bases in between. The CDR3 totals 13 residues. In germline, CDR1 is SNHLY, CDR2 FYNNEI. The CDR3 reads CASRRLQDYGYTF. Here the CDR3 DNA reads TGTGCCAGCAGGAGGCTACAGGACTATGGCTACACCTTC.

This clone was seen just once. DNA for the CDR3: TGCAGCGCCCTGGACAGATTTTGGGGCTACACCTTC. It yields the protein CSALDRFWGYTF. This chain joins TRBV29-1 and TRBJ1-2, with D perhaps matching TRBD1 (6 bases). Trimming took 7 bases from V and 8 from J, leaving 17 bases between them. This CDR3 contains 12 residues. CDR1 is SQVTM and CDR2 is ANQGSEA in the germline V gene.

This chain connects TRBV19 to TRBJ2-5; D is unresolved. With the DNA end fitting TRBJ2-7 better, the J assignment may be wrong. Germline CDR1 LNHDA, CDR2 SQIVND (reference sequence). The CDR3 loop spans 15 amino acids. This CDR3 is CASSSGPEGVYEQYF. In DNA, the CDR3 is TGTGCCAGTAGTTCCGGACCCGAAGGAGTCTACGAGCAGTACTTC.

The rearrangement joins TRBV27 to TRBJ2-3, with D perhaps assigned TRBD1 or TRBD2 (5 bases each). This CDR3 is 13 amino acids long. V lost 5 bases to trimming and J lost 9 bases, with 15 bases between them. CDR1 is MNHEY, CDR2 SMNVEV, per germline (reference sequence). CDR3 sequence reads: CASSDHGTATQYF. CDR3 in DNA: TGTGCCAGCAGTGACCATGGGACGGCCACGCAGTATTTT.

The V and J genes are TRBV10-1 and TRBJ2-3; the D call may be TRBD1 or TRBD2 (5 bases each). The CDR3 spans 15 residues. Germline-derived CDR1 and CDR2 are WNHNN and SYGVQD (reference sequence). The V and J ends lost 6 bases and 6 bases respectively, with 19 bases between them. Written as DNA, the CDR3 is TGCGCCAGCAGGATGGGGACCCTATCTTCCGATACGCAGTATTTT. Its protein product is CASRMGTLSSDTQYF.

The rearrangement uses TRBV18 and TRBJ2-1; 8 bases are shared with TRBD2. V trimming: 2 bases; J trimming: 14 bases; junction bases outside the gene matches: 17. The CDR3 runs 16 residues. Germline V gives CDR1 KGHSH, CDR2 LQKENI. CDR3 in DNA: TGTGCCAGCTCACCATTGTTAACGGGAGGGTCCGATCATGAGTTCTTC. It translates to CASSPLLTGGSDHEFF.

The genes are TRBV19 and TRBJ1-2; D is unclear. The CDR3 has 14 residues. Trimming removed 10 bases at V and 4 bases at J, with 19 bases between. From germline, CDR1 is LNHDA and CDR2 SQIVND (reference sequence). The CDR3 here is CATAPDVRIYGYTF. CDR3 in DNA: TGTGCCACCGCCCCAGACGTTAGGATCTATGGCTACACCTTC.

This chain joins TRBV6-5 and TRBJ2-1; 7 bases match TRBD2. Germline V gives CDR1 MNHEY, CDR2 SVGAGI. Trimming at V came to 7 bases and at J to 1 base, leaving 7 bases not matched to a gene. The CDR3 covers 15 residues. The chain's CDR3 is CASTPSSGSYNEQFF. CDR3 DNA sequence: TGTGCCAGCACCCCCTCTAGCGGATCCTACAATGAGCAGTTCTTC.

The chain uses TRBV5-1 and TRBJ1-1; tentatively, D is TRBD1 (5 bases). V dropped 4 bases and J dropped 3 bases, with 13 bases sitting between them. The CDR3 sequence is 14 residues long. Germline V gene sequence: CDR1 SGHRS, CDR2 YFSETQ. The CDR3 loop is CASSPWPGDTEAFF. The CDR3 nucleotides are TGCGCCAGCAGCCCGTGGCCGGGGGACACTGAAGCTTTCTTT.

J is TRBJ1-1 and V is TRBV10-1; D is unclear. This CDR3 has 12 residues. Germline CDR1 reads WNHNN; CDR2 reads SYGVQD (reference sequence). Trimming shortened V by 2 bases and J by 7 bases, and 8 bases separated the two germline ends. The CDR3 region is CASSEDGLEAFF. CDR3 DNA sequence: TGCGCCAGCAGTGAGGACGGTCTTGAAGCTTTCTTT.

This chain connects TRBV20-1 to TRBJ2-1; D not certain. The CDR3 length is 10 residues. In germline, CDR1 is DFQATT, CDR2 SNEGSKA (reference sequence). The V gene lost 7 bases and the J gene lost 5 bases, with 6 bases spanning the gap. The CDR3 DNA sequence: TGCAGTGTGTTAGACAATGAGCAGTTCTTC. Translation: CSVLDNEQFF.

The V gene is TRBV19, the J gene TRBJ1-4, with D possibly being TRBD1 (6 bases). Trimming stripped 6 bases from V and 6 bases from J, with 23 bases between. Germline values: CDR1 LNHDA, CDR2 SQIVND (reference sequence). The CDR3 has 17 amino acids. CDR3 residues: CASRFPVRARGDEKLFF. The DNA of the CDR3 is TGTGCCAGTAGATTCCCCGTCCGGGCCAGGGGTGATGAAAAACTGTTTTTT.

CDR3 DNA sequence: TGTGCCATCAACGGACAGGGGATGAACACTGAAGCTTTCTTT. The encoded protein is CAINGQGMNTEAFF. The chain links TRBV10-3 to TRBJ1-1; 9 bases match TRBD1. The CDR3 sequence is 14 residues long. V gave up 7 bases and J gave up 0 bases; unmatched junction bases: 3. Germline loops: CDR1 ENHRY, CDR2 SYGVKD.

The rearrangement links TRBV21-1 to TRBJ1-2. TRBV21-1 is annotated as a pseudogene. The CDR3 covers 14 residues. The CDR3 here is CAKMGMGGCYGYTF. CDR3 bases: TGTGCCAAAATGGGGATGGGGGGCTGCTATGGCTACACCTTC.

This chain joins TRBV6-4 and TRBJ2-7; a weak D match, TRBD1 (6 bases). V gave up 3 bases and J gave up 2 bases, with 14 bases separating them. This CDR3 comprises 15 residues. From germline, CDR1 is MRHNA and CDR2 SNTAGT. The CDR3 is CASSEGPGDPYEQYF. The DNA of the CDR3 is TGTGCCAGCAGTGAGGGGCCAGGGGACCCCTACGAGCAGTACTTC.

This clone was seen only once. The rearrangement joins TRBV7-2 to TRBJ2-7, with D unresolved. Germline CDR1 is SGHTA and CDR2 is FQGNSA. V was shortened by 3 bases and J by 0 bases, with 9 bases between the two germline ends. The CDR3 is made up of 14 amino acids. The CDR3 region is CASSFYTISYEQYF. CDR3 bases: TGTGCCAGCAGCTTTTACACAATCTCCTACGAGCAGTACTTC.

The chain has TRBV10-3 and TRBJ2-5, with TRBD1 as a possible D gene (6 bases). Per the germline V gene, CDR1 is ENHRY and CDR2 is SYGVKD. The CDR3 loop spans 16 amino acids. V gave up 2 bases and J gave up 7 bases, with 20 bases separating them. DNA for the CDR3: TGTGCCATCAGTGAGCTTCCGGGACACACGCCCGTGACCCAGTACTTC. It encodes CAISELPGHTPVTQYF.

The chain recombines TRBV2 with TRBJ2-1; 10 nucleotides align to TRBD2. V gave up 6 bases and J gave up 7 bases; unmatched junction bases: 6. Germline-derived CDR1 and CDR2 are SNHLY and FYNNEI. The CDR3 is 14 amino acids. The CDR3 nucleotides read TGTGCCAGCAGGGATAGCGGGGGGTCAAATGAGCAGTTCTTC. Its protein is CASRDSGGSNEQFF.

J is TRBJ2-1 and V is TRBV18, with 9 bases aligning to TRBD2. Trimming cost V 0 bases and J 7 bases; bases outside gene matches: 4. This CDR3 comprises 15 residues. The germline gives CDR1 KGHSH, CDR2 LQKENI. The chain's CDR3 is CASSPPGTSWNEQFF. For the CDR3, the DNA is TGTGCCAGCTCACCACCGGGGACTAGCTGGAATGAGCAGTTCTTC.

The chain employs TRBV9 and TRBJ2-2; D perhaps matches TRBD2 (6 bases). Germline values: CDR1 SGDLS, CDR2 YYNGEE. Trimming shortened V by 0 bases and J by 2 bases, and 14 bases separated the two germline ends. The CDR3 is 17 amino acids. As DNA, the CDR3 is TGTGCCAGCAGCGTAGCTGTGGGTAGCGGCAACACCGGGGAGCTGTTTTTT. It yields the protein CASSVAVGSGNTGELFF.

This sequence joins TRBV18 and TRBJ2-5, with unresolved D. CDR3 length: 14 amino acids. Trimming shortened V by 0 bases and J by 1 base, and 6 bases separated the two germline ends. Germline V CDR1 and CDR2: KGHSH, LQKENI. DNA of the CDR3: TGTGCCAGCTCACCACCGTACAGCCAAGAGACCCAGTACTTC. This sequence encodes CASSPPYSQETQYF.

The V call is TRBV10-3, the J call TRBJ2-7; 10 bases match TRBD1. Germline CDR1 is ENHRY and CDR2 is SYGVKD. The V segment lost 0 bases and the J segment 9 bases; nucleotides outside the gene matches: 14. The CDR3 is 17 residues long. CDR3: CAISESRTRDRGDGQYF. CDR3 DNA: TGTGCCATCAGTGAGTCCAGAACCCGGGACAGGGGTGACGGGCAGTACTTC.

This clone was observed once. The chain links TRBV2 to TRBJ1-3, with D unresolved. Per the germline V gene, CDR1 is SNHLY and CDR2 is FYNNEI. The CDR3 totals 17 residues. The V and J ends lost 3 bases and 0 bases respectively, with 15 bases between them. In DNA, the CDR3 is TGTGCCAGCAGTGATGAGAGCGTTCTCAGCTCTGGAAACACCATATATTTT. Translating gives CASSDESVLSSGNTIYF.

CDR3 sequence (DNA): TGTGCCATCAGTGAGTCGAGAAATGTGGGTAATTCACCCCTCCACTTT. It encodes CAISESRNVGNSPLHF. The chain joins TRBV10-3 to TRBJ1-6; D is uncertain. Between the trimmed V and J ends, which lost 0 bases and 6 bases, there was a span of 12 bases. The germline V gene encodes CDR1 ENHRY and CDR2 SYGVKD. The CDR3 has 16 amino acids.